The next 3 T cell receptor beta chains were all read from a single sample in a study of cytomegalovirus exposure and HLA in healthy donors. Amplification used 60 Vbeta primers and 13 Jbeta primers. Profiling relied on immunoSEQ multiplex PCR, and the TCRdb table lists in-frame clones only, not all of them. The profile covers a few hundred thousand clones, with 70% to 80% appearing a single time and approximately 3% taken by the ten largest. Material: PBMCs. The receptor source for this set is a woman in her 30s in good health and CMV-seronegative.

This clone was picked up a small number of times. This sequence joins TRBV6-6 and TRBJ1-1; 7 bases match TRBD1. CDR3 length equals 16 residues. Germline CDR1 is MNHNY and CDR2 is SVGAGI (reference sequence). V was pared by 7 bases and J by 0 bases, with 11 bases of the junction left unmatched. CDR3 region: CASMKTGSRLNTEAFF. CDR3 bases: TGTGCCAGCATGAAGACAGGGAGCCGCTTGAACACTGAAGCTTTCTTT.

V and J are TRBV11-2 and TRBJ2-5; the D gene is possibly TRBD2 (6 bases). V was clipped by 3 bases and J by 0 bases, with 8 bases between them. Germline CDR1 reads SGHAT; CDR2 reads FQNNGV. The CDR3 loop spans 14 amino acids. In nucleotides, the CDR3 is TGTGCCAGCAGCTTCGGGGGAGACCAAGAGACCCAGTACTTC. This gives the protein CASSFGGDQETQYF.

This chain joins TRBV2 and TRBJ1-2; D unresolved. This CDR3 has 13 residues. Germline CDR1 SNHLY, CDR2 FYNNEI. The V and J ends lost 5 bases and 4 bases respectively, with 11 bases between them. The CDR3 region has the DNA TGTGCCAGCAGTCCCGGGGTTGGCTATGGCTACACCTTC. Protein: CASSPGVGYGYTF. Full variable domain (outside the CDR3, taken from reference TRBV2 and TRBJ1-2): EPEVTQTPSHQVTQMGQEVILRCVPISNHLYFYWYRQILGQKVEFLVSFYNNEISEKSEIFDDQFSVERPDGSNFTLKIRSTKLEDSAMYFCASSPGVGYGYTFGSGTRLTVV.